This is a list of T cell receptor beta chains from one sample in a study of shared clonotypes between healthy human individuals. The protocol was immunoSEQ multiplex PCR, while the TCRdb copy is restricted to in-frame clones and leaves out a portion. The profile shows roughly 2 million clones, roughly 94% of them singletons. Sequenced: naive CD4+ T cells sorted from blood. All receptors derive from a man between 18 and 29 years old in good health. Each CDR3 is given with its conserved first and last residue. A D gene is named only where the DNA matches it firmly. Size values are once, few and many counts, or a class for expanded clones, and some rows have none.

V,D,length,size,J,CDR3,DNA
TRBV10-3,NA,15,NA,TRBJ2-1,CAISVSWGGLDEQFF,TGTGCCATCAGTGTTTCGTGGGGGGGCCTCGATGAGCAGTTCTTC
TRBV11-3,NA,13,NA,TRBJ2-3,CASSWGRTDTQYF,TGTGCCAGCAGCTGGGGACGGACAGATACGCAGTATTTT
TRBV5-4,TRBD1,17,NA,TRBJ1-1,CASSSLTGGPFDTEAFF,TGTGCCAGCAGCTCTTTAACAGGGGGGCCCTTCGACACTGAAGCTTTCTTT
TRBV4-2,NA,14,NA,TRBJ2-3,CASSQGPDRDTQYF,TGTGCCAGCAGCCAAGGTCCGGATCGGGATACGCAGTATTTT
TRBV5-1,NA,14,NA,TRBJ1-2,CASSLETSVMGYTF,TGCGCCAGCAGCTTGGAAACGTCCGTGATGGGCTACACCTTC
TRBV7-2,TRBD2,15,NA,TRBJ2-7,CASSIGLAGTYEQYF,TGTGCCAGCAGCATCGGACTAGCGGGAACCTACGAGCAGTACTTC
TRBV7-8,TRBD2,14,NA,TRBJ2-5,CASALGLAEETQYF,TGTGCCAGCGCCCTCGGACTAGCGGAAGAGACCCAGTACTTC
TRBV19,TRBD1,14,NA,TRBJ1-5,CASSLTRGWQPQHF,TGTGCCAGTAGTCTAACCAGGGGGTGGCAGCCCCAGCATTTT
TRBV11-3,NA,17,NA,TRBJ2-3,CASSLEGYGMDTDTQYF,TGTGCCAGCAGCTTAGAAGGGTACGGAATGGACACAGATACGCAGTATTTT
TRBV5-1,NA,15,once,TRBJ2-5,CASSFSTGEQETQYF,TGCGCCAGCAGCTTCTCTACCGGGGAACAAGAGACCCAGTACTTC
TRBV30,NA,14,NA,TRBJ1-2,CAWGKGTDYYGYTF,TGTGCCTGGGGGAAAGGTACAGATTACTATGGCTACACCTTC
TRBV13,NA,13,NA,TRBJ1-6,CASSLGLDSPLHF,TGTGCCAGCAGCTTAGGCTTAGATTCACCCCTCCACTTT
TRBV5-1,NA,13,NA,TRBJ1-2,CASSLSTGRDYTF,TGCGCCAGCAGCTTGTCGACTGGGAGGGACTACACCTTC
TRBV6-1,NA,15,NA,TRBJ1-1,CASSPLGGAGTEAFF,TGTGCCAGCAGTCCCCTCGGAGGGGCTGGCACTGAAGCTTTCTTT
TRBV2,NA,13,NA,TRBJ2-7,CASTGSLTYEQYF,TGTGCCAGCACCGGGTCTCTGACCTACGAGCAGTACTTC
TRBV7-9,TRBD1,14,NA,TRBJ2-7,CASSDTGGSYEQYF,TGTGCCAGCAGCGATACAGGGGGCTCCTACGAGCAGTACTTC
TRBV5-4,NA,14,NA,TRBJ2-3,CATIPAQGLDTQYF,TGTGCCACAATTCCCGCCCAGGGGTTAGATACGCAGTATTTT
TRBV7-9,NA,13,NA,TRBJ2-5,CASSLLAQETQYF,TGTGCCAGCAGCTTACTGGCACAAGAGACCCAGTACTTC
TRBV6-5,NA,14,NA,TRBJ1-1,CASGRGQLNTEAFF,TGTGCCAGCGGGCGGGGGCAACTAAACACTGAAGCTTTCTTT
TRBV5-1,NA,14,NA,TRBJ1-5,CASSLGSGDQPQHF,TGCGCCAGCAGCTTAGGAAGTGGGGATCAGCCCCAGCATTTT
TRBV5-6,NA,16,NA,TRBJ2-7,CASSLGISSTTYEQYF,TGTGCCAGCAGCTTGGGCATCTCTTCCACAACCTACGAGCAGTACTTC
TRBV5-6,TRBD1,15,once,TRBJ2-1,CASVAWGQIYNEQFF,TGTGCCAGCGTAGCTTGGGGACAGATCTACAATGAGCAGTTCTTC
TRBV6-5,NA,13,NA,TRBJ2-5,CASSPTRLETQYF,TGTGCCAGCAGTCCTACTCGCTTAGAGACCCAGTACTTC
TRBV5-1,TRBD1,17,once,TRBJ2-4,CASSPTGTGLGKNIQYF,TGCGCCAGCAGCCCTACTGGGACAGGGCTGGGCAAAAACATTCAGTACTTC
TRBV11-2,NA,15,NA,TRBJ2-3,CASSPSPRGPDTQYF,TGTGCCAGCAGCCCATCGCCCCGGGGGCCAGATACGCAGTATTTT
TRBV30,NA,12,NA,TRBJ1-2,CAWNGGSGGYTF,TGTGCCTGGAACGGGGGAAGTGGTGGCTACACCTTC
TRBV6-1,NA,15,once,TRBJ2-4,CASVITPDSGGYQYF,TGTGCCAGCGTAATAACACCGGACAGCGGTGGATATCAGTACTTC
TRBV15,NA,15,NA,TRBJ1-5,CATSRDESDNQPQHF,TGTGCCACCAGCAGAGATGAGTCGGATAATCAGCCCCAGCATTTT
TRBV11-2,NA,14,NA,TRBJ1-5,CASSLLLSNQPQHF,TGTGCCAGCAGCCTACTACTTAGCAATCAGCCCCAGCATTTT
TRBV20-1,NA,11,NA,TRBJ2-5,CSAETQLLQYF,TGCAGTGCGGAAACACAACTTCTCCAGTACTTC
TRBV7-2,TRBD2,17,NA,TRBJ2-5,CASSTTALAGGGETQYF,TGTGCCAGCAGCACAACGGCTCTAGCGGGGGGAGGGGAGACCCAGTACTTC
TRBV28,TRBD1,15,NA,TRBJ2-7,CASSSGTGWTYEQYF,TGTGCCAGCAGTTCCGGGACAGGGTGGACCTACGAGCAGTACTTC
TRBV4-1,NA,16,NA,TRBJ1-5,CASSQDLAQQYQPQHF,TGCGCCAGCAGCCAAGATCTGGCACAGCAATATCAGCCCCAGCATTTT
TRBV5-5,NA,13,NA,TRBJ1-5,CASSLSDYQPQHF,TGTGCCAGCAGCTTGTCGGATTATCAGCCCCAGCATTTT
TRBV2,TRBD2,14,NA,TRBJ2-7,CASSEVKRGYEQYF,TGTGCCAGCAGTGAAGTCAAGCGGGGCTACGAGCAGTACTTC
TRBV7-2,NA,15,NA,TRBJ1-4,CASSLVGSVNEKLFF,TGTGCCAGCAGCTTAGTGGGTTCGGTGAATGAAAAACTGTTTTTT
TRBV15,NA,16,NA,TRBJ2-7,CATSRDIRGYSYEQYF,TGTGCCACCAGCAGAGATATACGCGGCTACTCCTACGAGCAGTACTTC
TRBV10-1,NA,16,NA,TRBJ2-1,CASSVRERTDYNEQFF,TGCGCCAGCAGTGTTAGGGAGCGGACCGACTACAATGAGCAGTTCTTC
TRBV6-1,NA,15,NA,TRBJ2-5,CASRTDKNPQETQYF,TGTGCCAGCAGGACCGACAAGAACCCACAAGAGACCCAGTACTTC
TRBV10-3,TRBD2,18,NA,TRBJ2-7,CAIRGGSGSWAGSYEQYF,TGTGCCATCAGAGGGGGTAGCGGGAGCTGGGCAGGTTCCTACGAGCAGTACTTC
TRBV11-2,TRBD2,17,once,TRBJ2-1,CASSPLTSGASYNEQFF,TGTGCCAGCAGCCCCCTGACTAGCGGGGCCTCCTACAATGAGCAGTTCTTC
TRBV6-5,NA,13,NA,TRBJ2-3,CASRRGGADTQYF,TGTGCCAGCAGAAGGGGGGGGGCAGATACGCAGTATTTT
TRBV11-2,NA,14,NA,TRBJ2-7,CASSSQRAHYEQYF,TGTGCCAGCAGCTCGCAAAGGGCCCACTACGAGCAGTACTTC
TRBV7-9,TRBD1,15,NA,TRBJ1-2,CASSTSGTGGYGYTF,TGTGCCAGCAGCACCTCCGGGACAGGGGGCTATGGCTACACCTTC
TRBV10-3,NA,15,NA,TRBJ1-5,CAIRGHPWGNQPQHF,TGTGCCATCAGAGGACACCCCTGGGGCAATCAGCCCCAGCATTTT
TRBV9,NA,19,NA,TRBJ2-6,CASSGDVGARFSGANVLTF,TGTGCCAGCAGCGGAGACGTGGGAGCGCGTTTCTCTGGGGCCAACGTCCTGACTTTC
TRBV6-5,NA,15,NA,TRBJ2-1,CASRAPGLAYNEQFF,TGTGCCAGCAGGGCACCGGGACTGGCTTACAATGAGCAGTTCTTC
TRBV10-3,TRBD2,15,NA,TRBJ2-3,CAISGGGTSTDTQYF,TGTGCCATCAGTGGCGGGGGGACTAGCACAGATACGCAGTATTTT
TRBV27,NA,15,once,TRBJ2-4,CASSFGSVAKNIQYF,TGTGCCAGCAGTTTTGGGTCGGTGGCCAAAAACATTCAGTACTTC
TRBV5-1,TRBD1,14,NA,TRBJ1-2,CASSGFTGDYGYTF,TGCGCCAGCAGCGGCTTTACAGGGGACTATGGCTACACCTTC
TRBV12-5,NA,16,NA,TRBJ2-1,CASGFTQGGLYNEQFF,TGTGCTAGTGGTTTTACACAGGGAGGACTCTACAATGAGCAGTTCTTC
TRBV30,TRBD1,14,NA,TRBJ2-3,CAWKQGMSTDTQYF,TGTGCCTGGAAACAGGGGATGAGCACAGATACGCAGTATTTT
TRBV6-6,TRBD2,16,once,TRBJ2-3,CASSITSGGSTDTQYF,TGTGCCAGCAGTATTACTAGCGGAGGGAGCACAGATACGCAGTATTTT
TRBV15,TRBD1,15,NA,TRBJ2-7,CATSRGTGGADEQYF,TGTGCCACCAGCAGAGGAACAGGGGGCGCGGACGAGCAGTACTTC
TRBV19,TRBD2,17,NA,TRBJ2-1,CASSIPGLADDYNEQFF,TGTGCCAGTAGTATCCCAGGACTAGCCGACGACTACAATGAGCAGTTCTTC
TRBV11-2,NA,12,NA,TRBJ1-6,CASSLGQGRLHF,TGTGCCAGCAGCTTAGGGCAGGGGAGGCTCCACTTT
TRBV5-4,NA,15,NA,TRBJ2-4,CASSFGGLAKNIQYF,TGTGCCAGCAGCTTTGGGGGACTAGCCAAAAACATTCAGTACTTC
TRBV28,TRBD2,19,once,TRBJ2-1,CASSLAWEASGGYYNEQFF,TGTGCCAGCAGTTTAGCATGGGAAGCTAGCGGGGGGTACTACAATGAGCAGTTCTTC